This T cell receptor (beta chain) was recovered during a study of blood T cell repertoires in COVID-19. The CDR3 length is 16 residues. The trim removed 6 bases at V and 1 base at J, leaving 7 bases unmatched. Profiled with immunoSEQ multiplex PCR; TCRdb holds only in-frame clones, not every one. The data show 200,000 to 300,000 clones, with 70% to 90% seen just once and 0.87% held by the top ten. Researchers sorted participants into cohorts using their self-reported clinical history. This TCR was sampled from a man aged 45-65 years who had been exposed to COVID-19. The chain has TRBV23-1 and TRBJ2-2; 8 positions match TRBD1. TRBV23-1 qualifies as an ORF whose function is uncertain. The sample consisted of PBMCs or T cells enriched from blood (not recorded which). The CDR3 DNA reads TGCGCCAGCAGCTCCGACAGGGGTAGGAACACCGGGGAGCTGTTTTTT. It codes for CASSSDRGRNTGELFF.